These 11 T cell receptor beta chains originate from one sample sequenced in a study of cytomegalovirus exposure and HLA in healthy donors. Some clones are missing from TCRdb's copy, which holds only in-frame ones; the method was immunoSEQ multiplex PCR. Among 100,000 to 150,000 clones listed, around 94% were seen once. The sequenced material came from PBMCs. All receptors come from a woman aged 18-29 years in good health and CMV-seronegative.

This clone has a single count. This rearrangement joins TRBV9 to TRBJ1-6; TRBD1 is a possible D gene (6 bases). CDR3 length: 15 amino acids. CDR1 is SGDLS and CDR2 is YYNGEE in the germline V gene. The V and J ends lost 3 bases and 5 bases respectively, with 12 bases between them. The CDR3 sequence is CASSGQVQNNSPLHF. CDR3 DNA sequence: TGTGCCAGCAGCGGACAGGTACAGAATAATTCACCCCTCCACTTT.

The V and J genes are TRBV30 and TRBJ1-2, with D possibly TRBD1 on 5 matching bases. The CDR3 is 13 residues long. V lost 4 bases to trimming and J lost 7 bases, with 16 bases between them. The germline V gene encodes CDR1 GTSNPN and CDR2 SVGIG (reference sequence). The CDR3 loop is CAWNFQGAGGYTF. The CDR3 bases are TGTGCCTGGAATTTCCAAGGGGCTGGTGGCTACACCTTC.

The chain recombines TRBV28 with TRBJ1-4; D uncertain. Germline V CDR1 and CDR2: MDHEN, SYDVKM. V was trimmed by 9 bases and J by 10 bases, leaving 9 bases between them. The CDR3 is 10 amino acids. The CDR3 DNA is TGTGCCAGTAGTGGGAGAAAACTGTTTTTT. Residues: CASSGRKLFF. The variable domain in full, with the rest retrieved from reference TRBV28 and TRBJ1-4, is DVKVTQSSRYLVKRTGEKVFLECVQDMDHENMFWYRQDPGLGLRLIYFSYDVKMKEKGDIPEGYSVSREKKERFSLILESASTNQTSMYLCASSGRKLFFGSGTQLSVL.

This rearrangement joins TRBV4-1 to TRBJ2-1; 10 nucleotides match TRBD2. The CDR3 is 15 residues long. V gave up 4 bases and J gave up 5 bases; unmatched junction bases: 5. Germline V gene sequence: CDR1 MGHRA, CDR2 YSYEKL. The CDR3 loop reads CASSPGSGGNNEQFF. In DNA form, the CDR3 reads TGCGCCAGCAGCCCAGGTAGCGGGGGGAACAATGAGCAGTTCTTC.

The chain links TRBV11-2 to TRBJ2-2; TRBD2 might be the D (6 bases). CDR1 is SGHAT and CDR2 is FQNNGV in the germline V gene. Deletions cut 6 bases from V and 6 bases from J, with 17 bases between. The CDR3 runs to 15 residues. CDR3 nucleotides: TGTGCCAGCAGTTGGGGACTTTTTTCGTCCGGGGAGCTGTTTTTT. Its translation is CASSWGLFSSGELFF.

The rearrangement joins TRBV11-1 to TRBJ2-2; D not certain. The CDR3 has 12 residues. Trimming removed 8 bases at V and 0 bases at J, with 4 bases between. In germline, CDR1 is SGHAT, CDR2 FQDESV (reference sequence). CDR3 sequence (DNA): TGTGCCAGCTCAGCGAACACCGGGGAGCTGTTTTTT. Translated: CASSANTGELFF.

The chain has TRBV5-1 and TRBJ2-2, with TRBD1 matching over 8 bases. The CDR3 covers 16 residues. V lost 2 bases, J lost 4 bases, and 7 bases stayed unmatched. Germline V CDR1 and CDR2: SGHRS, YFSETQ. CDR3 region: CASSLGQGVSTGELFF. In DNA form, the CDR3 reads TGCGCCAGCAGCTTAGGACAGGGAGTTTCCACCGGGGAGCTGTTTTTT. Together with reference TRBV5-1 and TRBJ2-2, the CDR3 gives the full variable domain: KAGVTQTPRYLIKTRGQQVTLSCSPISGHRSVSWYQQTPGQGLQFLFEYFSETQRNKGNFPGRFSGRQFSNSRSEMNVSTLELGDSALYLCASSLGQGVSTGELFFGEGSRLTVL.

The chain joins TRBV2 to TRBJ1-5; TRBD1 is a possible D gene (6 bases). CDR1 SNHLY and CDR2 FYNNEI come from the germline V gene. The CDR3 is 14 residues long. With 3 bases removed from V and 4 bases from J, the gap between germline ends came to 10 bases. The CDR3 here is CASSEGDNNQPQHF. CDR3 nucleotide sequence: TGTGCCAGCAGTGAGGGGGACAATAATCAGCCCCAGCATTTT.

This clone was detected once. This chain joins TRBV27 and TRBJ2-1; possibly TRBD2 for D (6 bases). The ends were cut back, 6 bases at V and 2 bases at J, with 11 bases in the middle. Germline V gene lookup returns CDR1 MNHEY and CDR2 SMNVEV (reference sequence). This CDR3 has 14 residues. The CDR3 sequence is CASRLGSTYNEQFF. In nucleotides, the CDR3 is TGTGCCAGCAGGCTCGGGAGTACCTACAATGAGCAGTTCTTC.

The gene calls are TRBV29-1 and TRBJ1-1; TRBD1 matches at 7 bases. After removal of 4 bases from V and 0 bases from J, the junction contained 2 bases not matched to a gene. CDR1 SQVTM and CDR2 ANQGSEA come from the germline V gene. This CDR3 spans 13 amino acids. The CDR3 DNA is TGCAGCGTTGGGGACAGCATGAACACTGAAGCTTTCTTT. It specifies CSVGDSMNTEAFF.

The rearrangement uses TRBV4-1 and TRBJ2-5; 7 bases are shared with TRBD2. The CDR3 loop spans 14 amino acids. Germline V lookup: CDR1 MGHRA, CDR2 YSYEKL. V lost 3 bases to trimming and J lost 12 bases; unmatched junction nucleotides: 13. For the CDR3, the DNA is TGCGCCAGCAGCCAGTCTGATGGGGGACGGGGGGAGTACTTC. Protein product: CASSQSDGGRGEYF.